The entry below describes one TCR beta chain. This clonotype was seen many times. Its antigen is still unknown. No base qualities exist here, and no much larger clone lies one base off it. This sample was taken from a study of T cells after yellow fever vaccination (dated 2019 in TCRdb). Broadly, across the study: Libraries from fractions with low cell numbers were prepared with the SMART-Seq v4 Ultra Low Input RNA kit. Bulk TCR alpha and beta repertoires were sequenced longitudinally to track T-cell clones before and after primary and booster YFV17D yellow fever vaccination. The cohort comprised two healthy male donors, one aged 18 to 29 and one aged 30 to 40 years. Bulk PBMC replicates and cell subsets were isolated from blood drawn at multiple timepoints before and after both primary and secondary immunization.

Synthesis of TCR cDNA relied on 5'RACE template switching, a step that introduced a universal primer site along with unique molecular identifiers. Priming for cDNA synthesis came from both the TCR alpha and TCR beta constant segments. Library amplification used two PCR steps, and the second PCR step added sample barcodes and sequencing adapters. Sequencing of libraries was performed on Illumina HiSeq 2500 (2x100 bp) or NovaSeq (2x150 bp). As for the authors' bioinformatics: MIGEC was used to demultiplex reads and collapse the reads into UMI consensus sequences, and MiXCR was used for V(D)J alignment. Vaccine-responding clonotypes were defined with edgeR using replicate PBMC samples, requiring FDR below 0.01 and a log2 fold change above 5 up to day 15. Each bulk clonotype was labeled CD4 or CD8 based on which sequenced repertoire, CD4 or CD8, contained the clonotype at higher abundance. The raw public reads went through TCRdb reprocessing: fastp at Q25, MiXCR clone calling, in-frame beta chains kept. Rows matching on CDR3 protein sequence are summarized as one entry with the most common DNA and genes. The V and J calls follow TCRdb's processing rather than the paper's. The sample table holds some 110,000 distinct CDR3 sequences, of which under 8.5% were seen once. The ten top clones hold around 2.6% of the sample.

Read against the paper, the sample's treatment or condition label means: live attenuated yellow fever vaccine strain. PBMCs were isolated from peripheral blood using a standard Ficoll-Paque protocol. Dynabeads CD4 and CD8 positive selection kits were used to isolate CD4 and CD8 T-cell fractions. TriZol was used to extract RNA from bulk PBMCs, from CD4 and CD8 fractions, and from dextramer-positive and dextramer-negative fractions. CDR1 DFQATT and CDR2 SNEGSKA were looked up in the germline V gene (reference sequence). V and J are trimmed by 3 bases and 0 bases, and the gene matches miss 4 bases of the junction. Spanning cysteine to phenylalanine, the CDR3 consists of 15 amino acids. CDR3 DNA only is kept here, 45 bases in frame from base 1. The paper's findings and limits, for the study overall: Computational filtering was needed because FACS-sorted repertoires could contain abundant contaminating clonotypes from the bulk population. A small share of clonotypes occurred in both CD4 and CD8 compartments, likely arising from convergent recombination. Because the study included only a couple of donors, the extent to which the findings can be generalized is limited. The secondary T-cell response was weaker than the primary response but faster, peaking on day 5 instead of day 15. After the booster, most of the clones that had expanded following primary vaccination were detected again (almost 98% of CD4 and around nine tenths of CD8), which suggests that memory was broadly maintained.

The sample consisted of CD4+ T cells sorted from PBMCs, taken 9 to 11 days after the first yellow fever vaccination. The origin of this receptor is a young man who received the YFV17D yellow fever vaccine. The rearrangement joined TRBV20-1 to TRBJ2-3; TRBD2 agrees with 9 junctional bases. Here the CDR3 is given as CSASPSGKSTDTQYF. The nucleotides read TGCAGTGCTAGCCCTAGCGGGAAGAGCACAGATACGCAGTATTTT.